Below, 2 T cell receptor beta chains from the same sample are listed, as sequenced in a study of identical twins. Using its own MiXCR run on the 5' RACE reads, TCRdb lists one record per CDR3 protein. The sample lists under 1 million distinct CDR3 sequences; roughly an eighth were seen once. The sample was also linked to a second study, of yellow fever vaccine responses in identical twins.

The sequencing input was PBMCs. These receptors were obtained from a woman between 18 and 29 years old in good health.

CDR3 nucleotides: TGCAGTGCTAGTTCTGGGCCCCCCTACGAGCAGTACGTC. Translating gives CSASSGPPYEQYV. This chain links TRBV20-1 with TRBJ2-7; D unresolved. From germline, CDR1 is DFQATT and CDR2 SNEGSKA (reference sequence). Trimming left V 3 bases short and J 2 bases short, with 11 bases between. The CDR3 runs 13 residues.

The CDR3: CASRMAGPEAFF. Written as DNA, the CDR3 is TGCGCCAGCCGCATGGCGGGACCTGAAGCTTTCTTT. V usage is TRBV10-2 and J usage is TRBJ1-1; maybe TRBD1 (5 bases). The CDR3 totals 12 residues. The germline CDR1 and CDR2 sequences are WSHSY and SAAADI. V gave up 8 bases and J gave up 6 bases, with 13 bases separating them.